The clone carrying this TCR beta chain was observed once. Its antigen is not identified. These data are taken from a study of T cell responses to AZD1222 COVID-19 vaccine. This CDR3 spans 15 amino acids. With 0 bases removed from V and 9 bases from J, the gap between germline ends came to 16 bases. Germline V CDR1 and CDR2: SGHRS, YFSETQ. Study-wide findings and caveats: A reported finding is that nearly half of spike-specific TCRs target unmutated variant regions. In all cases, repertoires were sampled only after the peak T cell response. A mostly white British donor set with more females was recruited, and clonal diversity was possibly underestimated. Among those given AZD1222, only five or six were seropositive at baseline.

The data were produced by immunoSEQ multiplex PCR, yet TCRdb's version contains in-frame clones alone and is incomplete. The top ten hold 1.5% of the sample, which has about 150,000 clones, 90% seen once. The origin of this receptor is an adult who received the AZD1222 COVID-19 vaccine. The chain carries TRBV5-1 and TRBJ2-1, with a weak D call TRBD1 (5 bases). The source was peripheral blood, collected 28 days after the second AZD1222 dose. The CDR3 nucleotides are TGCGCCAGCAGCTTGGGAGTAAGGACAAGTGGTGAGCAGTTCTTC. It encodes CASSLGVRTSGEQFF.